Listed below are T cell receptor beta chains from one sample, sequenced in a study of cytomegalovirus exposure and HLA in healthy donors. TCRdb keeps only in-frame clones here, not all; method: immunoSEQ multiplex PCR. The sample carries 100,000 to 150,000 clones, approximately 78% recorded once. The sample consisted of PBMCs. Source of these receptors: a female donor in good health and CMV-seronegative. CDR3s include the opening cysteine and the closing phenylalanine or tryptophan.

j_call v_call cdr3_aa
- TRBV30 CAWNRQGGYEQYF
- TRBV27 CASSSDTDRNIYEQYF
TRBJ2-5 TRBV20-1 CSNRVRETQYF
TRBJ1-1 TRBV7-9 CASSLGGSNTEAFF
TRBJ1-2 TRBV5-4 CASSLAGGINYGYAF
TRBJ2-7 TRBV27 CASSLSSQGSYSYEQYF
TRBJ2-2 TRBV18 CASSTDRGPRYAGELFF
TRBJ1-2 TRBV11-2 CASSSQGGPGYTF
TRBJ2-1 TRBV29-1 CSVEYRDRGRYNEQFF
TRBJ2-7 TRBV7-2 CASSSSISQDEQYF
TRBJ2-1 TRBV5-4 CASSLLAGGYNEQFF
TRBJ2-3 TRBV29-1 CSVELFGRAGDTQYF
TRBJ2-1 TRBV29-1 CSVGTMRANEQFF
TRBJ1-2 TRBV19 CASSIQTNYGYTF
TRBJ1-2 TRBV11-1 CASRPGPADYGYTF
TRBJ2-5 TRBV10-1 CASSESQGLDQETQYF
TRBJ2-7 TRBV7-9 CASSLGRGSSYEQYF
TRBJ2-7 TRBV25-1 CASSPNSYEQYF
TRBJ1-4 TRBV5-6 CASSLRQGGEKLFF
TRBJ2-6 TRBV28 CASSLETGRSSGANVLTF
TRBJ1-1 TRBV6-1 CASSEQQGAEAFF
TRBJ2-1 TRBV27 CASSPGQYYNEQFF
TRBJ2-1 TRBV7-8 CASSLALVSGGIYNEQFF
TRBJ1-1 TRBV15 CATRIGGKNTEAFF
TRBJ2-7 TRBV5-1 CASSFGQRYYEQYF
TRBJ2-7 TRBV28 CCSGNSYEQYF
TRBJ2-5 TRBV6-1 CASSPGGEETQYF
TRBJ2-1 TRBV19 CASSPRAGQGNEQFF
TRBJ1-1 TRBV28 CASRDRLNTEAFF
TRBJ2-3 TRBV19 CASTSGSTDTQYF
TRBJ2-7 TRBV6-5 CASSYWGQGSAEQYF
TRBJ2-7 TRBV6-1 CASGQFYEQYF
TRBJ2-5 TRBV7-9 CASSLMGGTSGTQYF
TRBJ1-6 TRBV5-1 CASSLGGQGNSPLHF
TRBJ2-5 TRBV9 CASSVGAGTAQETQYF
TRBJ2-3 TRBV6-4 CASSVTGTGGDTQYF
TRBJ2-7 TRBV30 CAWRPGTASPKQCF
TRBJ2-3 TRBV5-1 CASSANVRSTDTQYF
TRBJ2-2 TRBV11-1 CASSRQVPGELFF
TRBJ1-1 TRBV5-8 CASSLAGTGVTEAFF